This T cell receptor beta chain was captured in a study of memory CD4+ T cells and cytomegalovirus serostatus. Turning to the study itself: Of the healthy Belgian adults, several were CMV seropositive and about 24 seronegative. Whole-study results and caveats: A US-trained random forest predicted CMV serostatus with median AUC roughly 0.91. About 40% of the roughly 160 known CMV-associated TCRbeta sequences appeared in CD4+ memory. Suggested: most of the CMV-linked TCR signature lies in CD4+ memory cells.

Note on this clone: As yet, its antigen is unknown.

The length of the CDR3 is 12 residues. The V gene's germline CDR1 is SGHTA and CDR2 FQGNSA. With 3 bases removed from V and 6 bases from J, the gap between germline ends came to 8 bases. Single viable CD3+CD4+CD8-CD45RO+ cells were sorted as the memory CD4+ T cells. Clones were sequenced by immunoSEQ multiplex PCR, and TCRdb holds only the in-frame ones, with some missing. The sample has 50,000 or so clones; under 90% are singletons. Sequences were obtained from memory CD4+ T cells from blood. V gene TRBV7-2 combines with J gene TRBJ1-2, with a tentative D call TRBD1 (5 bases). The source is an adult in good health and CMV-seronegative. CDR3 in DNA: TGTGCCAGCAGCTTGTGGGGGAATGGCTACACCTTC. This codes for CASSLWGNGYTF.